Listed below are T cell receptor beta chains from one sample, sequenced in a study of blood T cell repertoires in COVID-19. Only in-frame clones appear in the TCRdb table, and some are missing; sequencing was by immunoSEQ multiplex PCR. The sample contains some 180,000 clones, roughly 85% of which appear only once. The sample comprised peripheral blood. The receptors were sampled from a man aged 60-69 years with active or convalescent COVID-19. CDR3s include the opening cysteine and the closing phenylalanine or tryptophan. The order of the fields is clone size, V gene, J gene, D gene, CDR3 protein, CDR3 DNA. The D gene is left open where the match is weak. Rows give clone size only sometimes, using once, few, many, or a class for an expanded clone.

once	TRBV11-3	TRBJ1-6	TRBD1	CASRPGTGEAPYNSPLHF	TGTGCCAGCAGGCCCGGGACAGGGGAAGCTCCCTATAATTCACCCCTCCACTTT
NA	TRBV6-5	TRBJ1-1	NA	CASSPSGRYAFF	TGTGCCAGCAGCCCATCAGGGCGGTACGCTTTCTTT
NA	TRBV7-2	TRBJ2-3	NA	CASSLSVAEGADTQYF	TGTGCCAGCAGCTTAAGCGTAGCGGAGGGCGCAGATACGCAGTATTTT
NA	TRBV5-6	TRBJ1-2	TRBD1	CASSLWDRSYGYTF	TGTGCCAGCAGCTTGTGGGACAGAAGCTATGGCTACACCTTC
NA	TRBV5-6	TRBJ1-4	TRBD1	CASTRTGFNEKLFF	TGTGCCAGCACCCGGACAGGCTTTAATGAAAAACTGTTTTTT
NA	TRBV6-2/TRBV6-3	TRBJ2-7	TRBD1	CASSRTGGEFHEQYF	TGTGCCAGCAGCCGGACAGGGGGCGAGTTCCACGAGCAGTACTTC
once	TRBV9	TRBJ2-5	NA	CASNSQGETQYF	TGTGCCAGCAATTCCCAGGGGGAGACCCAGTACTTC
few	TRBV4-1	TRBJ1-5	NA	CASSQGEGSQPQHF	TGCGCCAGCAGCCAAGGTGAGGGAAGTCAGCCCCAGCATTTT
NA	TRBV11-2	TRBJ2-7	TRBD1	CASSLGPGQVYEQYF	TGTGCCAGCAGCTTAGGTCCGGGACAGGTCTACGAGCAGTACTTC
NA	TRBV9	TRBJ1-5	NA	CASSVTASGNQPQHF	TGTGCCAGCAGCGTTACAGCCAGTGGCAATCAGCCCCAGCATTTT
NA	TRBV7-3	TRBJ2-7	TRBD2	CASSLSAGGSAYEQYF	TGTGCCAGCAGCTTATCGGCGGGGGGCTCCGCCTACGAGCAGTACTTC
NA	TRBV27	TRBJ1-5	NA	CASSLNRGNQPQHF	TGTGCCAGCAGTTTAAACAGGGGCAATCAGCCCCAGCATTTT
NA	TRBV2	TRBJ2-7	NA	CASSGSYGYEQYF	TGTGCCAGCAGTGGATCTTACGGCTACGAGCAGTACTTC
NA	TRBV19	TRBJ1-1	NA	CASSPGQFNTEAFF	TGTGCCAGTAGTCCCGGACAGTTTAACACTGAAGCTTTCTTT
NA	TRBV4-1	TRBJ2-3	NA	CASSQEGDDTQYF	TGCGCCAGCAGCCAAGAAGGGGATGATACGCAGTATTTT
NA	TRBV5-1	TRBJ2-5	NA	CASSLRQGGQETQYF	TGCGCCAGCAGCTTGAGACAAGGGGGCCAAGAGACCCAGTACTTC
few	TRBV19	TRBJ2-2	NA	CASSTQGTSGELFF	TGTGCCAGTAGTACGCAGGGGACCTCCGGGGAGCTGTTTTTT
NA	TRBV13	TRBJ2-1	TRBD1	CASRLTGTGGLNEQFF	TGTGCCAGCAGATTAACCGGGACAGGGGGCCTCAATGAGCAGTTCTTC
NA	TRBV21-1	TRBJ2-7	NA	CASRSGTGRLEQYF	TGTGCCAGCAGGAGTGGGACAGGGCGGCTCGAGCAGTACTTC
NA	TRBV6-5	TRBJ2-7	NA	CASSRRAETYEQYF	TGTGCCAGCAGCCGGCGAGCGGAAACCTACGAGCAGTACTTC
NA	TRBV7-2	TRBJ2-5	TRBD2	CASSLAGLRGSGETQYF	TGTGCCAGCAGCTTAGCGGGGTTGCGGGGGAGCGGTGAGACCCAGTACTTC
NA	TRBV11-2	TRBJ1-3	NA	CASSFNSGNTIYF	TGTGCCAGCAGCTTTAACTCTGGAAACACCATATATTTT
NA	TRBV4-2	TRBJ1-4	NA	CASSQKRSRGAGKLFF	TGTGCCAGCAGCCAGAAGAGGTCCCGGGGTGCGGGAAAACTGTTTTTT
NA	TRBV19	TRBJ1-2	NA	CASSIRPGRSDYGYTF	TGTGCCAGTAGTATTAGGCCAGGGAGGTCCGACTATGGCTACACCTTC
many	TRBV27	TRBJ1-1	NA	CASSPWDINTEAFF	TGTGCCAGCAGTCCATGGGACATCAACACTGAAGCTTTCTTT
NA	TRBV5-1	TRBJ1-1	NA	CATQGQGITEAFF	TGCGCCACCCAGGGTCAGGGGATCACTGAAGCTTTCTTT
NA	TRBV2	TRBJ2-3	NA	CASSSDTQYF	TGTGCCAGTTCCTCAGATACGCAGTATTTT
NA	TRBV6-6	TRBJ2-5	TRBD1	CASSTGQGWQETQYF	TGTGCCAGCAGCACGGGACAGGGATGGCAAGAGACCCAGTACTTC
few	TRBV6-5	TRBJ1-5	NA	CASSTTDRGNQPQHF	TGTGCCAGCAGTACGACGGACAGAGGCAATCAGCCCCAGCATTTT
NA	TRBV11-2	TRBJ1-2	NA	CASSWGSDGYTF	TGTGCCAGCAGCTGGGGCTCAGATGGCTACACCTTC
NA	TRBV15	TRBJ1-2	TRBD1	CATSRSPTGTVGYGYTF	TGTGCCACCAGCAGAAGCCCTACCGGGACAGTTGGCTATGGCTACACCTTC
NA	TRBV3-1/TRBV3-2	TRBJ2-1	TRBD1	CASSQETGSYNEQFF	TGTGCCAGCAGCCAAGAGACAGGGAGTTACAATGAGCAGTTCTTC
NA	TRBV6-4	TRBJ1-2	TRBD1	CASSPNPQGYGYTF	TGTGCCAGCAGTCCGAATCCACAGGGGTATGGCTACACCTTC
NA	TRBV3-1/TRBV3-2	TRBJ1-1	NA	CASSQGVVIRTEAFF	TGTGCCAGCAGCCAAGGAGTCGTCATCAGGACTGAAGCTTTCTTT
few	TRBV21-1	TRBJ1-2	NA	CASSKVAGKRNYGYTF	TGTGCCAGCAGCAAAGTGGCGGGGAAACGCAACTATGGCTACACCTTC
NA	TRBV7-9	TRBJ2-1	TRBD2	CASRDVGGINEQFF	TGTGCCAGCCGGGACGTCGGGGGGATCAATGAGCAGTTCTTC
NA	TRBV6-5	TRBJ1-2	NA	CASRQGLTNYGYTF	TGTGCCAGCAGGCAGGGACTAACTAACTATGGCTACACCTTC
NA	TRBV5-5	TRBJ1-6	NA	CASSLGGHGAYNSPLHF	TGTGCCAGCAGCTTGGGGGGACATGGCGCCTATAATTCACCCCTCCACTTT